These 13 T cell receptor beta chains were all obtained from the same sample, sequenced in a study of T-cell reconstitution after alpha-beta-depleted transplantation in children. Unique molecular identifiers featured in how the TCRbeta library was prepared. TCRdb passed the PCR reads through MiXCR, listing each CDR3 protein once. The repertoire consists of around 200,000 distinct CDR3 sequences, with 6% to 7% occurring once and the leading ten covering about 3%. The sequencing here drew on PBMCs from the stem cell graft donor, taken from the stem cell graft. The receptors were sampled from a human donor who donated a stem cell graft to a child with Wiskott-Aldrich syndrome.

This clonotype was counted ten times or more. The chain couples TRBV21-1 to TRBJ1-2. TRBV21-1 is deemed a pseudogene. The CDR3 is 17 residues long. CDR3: CASSITGPPPENYGYTF. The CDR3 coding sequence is TGTGCCAGCAGCATCACCGGCCCTCCACCCGAGAACTATGGCTACACCTTC.

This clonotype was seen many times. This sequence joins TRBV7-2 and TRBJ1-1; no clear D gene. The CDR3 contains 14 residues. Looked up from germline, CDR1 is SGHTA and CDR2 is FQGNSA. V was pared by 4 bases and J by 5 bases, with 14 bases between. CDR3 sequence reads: CASSSTTASTEAFF. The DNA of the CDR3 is TGTGCCAGCAGCTCTACCACAGCGAGTACTGAAGCTTTCTTT.

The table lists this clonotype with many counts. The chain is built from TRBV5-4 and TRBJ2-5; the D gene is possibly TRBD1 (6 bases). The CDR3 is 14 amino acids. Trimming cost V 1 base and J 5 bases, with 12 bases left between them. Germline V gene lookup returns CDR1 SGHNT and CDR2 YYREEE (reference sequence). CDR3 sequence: CASSLQQGPETQYF. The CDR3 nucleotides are TGTGCCAGCAGCTTGCAACAGGGACCCGAGACCCAGTACTTC.

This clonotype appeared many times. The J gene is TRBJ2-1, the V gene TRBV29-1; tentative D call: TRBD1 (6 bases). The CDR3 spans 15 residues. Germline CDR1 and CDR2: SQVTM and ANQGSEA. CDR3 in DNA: TGCACCACTAGAGGAGGTAGGGACAATTACAATGAGCAGTTCTTC. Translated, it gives CTTRGGRDNYNEQFF.

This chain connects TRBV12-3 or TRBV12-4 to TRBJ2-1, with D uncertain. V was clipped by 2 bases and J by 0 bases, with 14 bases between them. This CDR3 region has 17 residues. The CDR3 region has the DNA TGTGCCAGCAGTTTAAGGGCAGGCGATAGCTCCTACAATGAGCAGTTCTTC. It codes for CASSLRAGDSSYNEQFF.

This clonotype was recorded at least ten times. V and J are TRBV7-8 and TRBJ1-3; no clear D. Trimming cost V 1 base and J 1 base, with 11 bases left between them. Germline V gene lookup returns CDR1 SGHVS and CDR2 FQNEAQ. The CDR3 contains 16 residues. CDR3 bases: TGTGCCAGCAGCTTAGTGGTGGTAGGGTCTGGAAACACCATATATTTT. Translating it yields CASSLVVVGSGNTIYF.

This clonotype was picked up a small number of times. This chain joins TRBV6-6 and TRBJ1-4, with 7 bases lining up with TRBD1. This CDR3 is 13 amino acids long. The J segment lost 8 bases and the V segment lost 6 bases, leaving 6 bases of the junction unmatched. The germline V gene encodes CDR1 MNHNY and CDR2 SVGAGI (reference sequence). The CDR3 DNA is TGTGCCAGCAGCCGCACAGGGGAGGAAAAACTGTTTTTT. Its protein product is CASSRTGEEKLFF.

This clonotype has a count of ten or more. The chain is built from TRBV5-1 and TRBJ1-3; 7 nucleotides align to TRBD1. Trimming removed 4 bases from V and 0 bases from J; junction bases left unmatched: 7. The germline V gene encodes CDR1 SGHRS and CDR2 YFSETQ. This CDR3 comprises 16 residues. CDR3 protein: CASSQRGQSSGNTIYF. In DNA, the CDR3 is TGCGCCAGCAGCCAGCGGGGACAGAGCTCTGGAAACACCATATATTTT.

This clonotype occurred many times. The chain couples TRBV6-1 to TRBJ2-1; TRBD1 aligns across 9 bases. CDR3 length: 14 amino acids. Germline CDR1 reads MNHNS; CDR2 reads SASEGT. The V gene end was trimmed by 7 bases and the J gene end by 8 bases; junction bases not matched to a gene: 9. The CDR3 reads CASKPGQGTDEQFF. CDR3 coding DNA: TGTGCCAGCAAGCCGGGACAGGGAACCGATGAGCAGTTCTTC.

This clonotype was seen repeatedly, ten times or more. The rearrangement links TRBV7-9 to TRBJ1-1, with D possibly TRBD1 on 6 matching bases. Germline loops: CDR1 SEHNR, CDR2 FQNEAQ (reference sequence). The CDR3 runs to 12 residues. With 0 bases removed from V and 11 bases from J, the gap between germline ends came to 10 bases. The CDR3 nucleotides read TGTGCCAGCAGCTTAGCAGGGGGGCGGGCTTTCTTT. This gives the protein CASSLAGGRAFF.

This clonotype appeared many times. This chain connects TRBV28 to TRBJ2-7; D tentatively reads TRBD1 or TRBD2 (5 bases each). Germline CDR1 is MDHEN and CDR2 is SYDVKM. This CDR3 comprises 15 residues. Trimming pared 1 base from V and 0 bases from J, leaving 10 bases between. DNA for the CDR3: TGTGCCAGCAGTTTATTGGGACGGATCTCCTACGAGCAGTACTTC. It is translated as CASSLLGRISYEQYF.

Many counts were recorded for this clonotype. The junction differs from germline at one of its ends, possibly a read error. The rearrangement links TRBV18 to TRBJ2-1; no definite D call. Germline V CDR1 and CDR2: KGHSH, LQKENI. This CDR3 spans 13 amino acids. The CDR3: CASSPRGSNVQFF. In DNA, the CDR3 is TGTGCCAGCTCACCCCGTGGTTCCAATGTGCAGTTCTTC.

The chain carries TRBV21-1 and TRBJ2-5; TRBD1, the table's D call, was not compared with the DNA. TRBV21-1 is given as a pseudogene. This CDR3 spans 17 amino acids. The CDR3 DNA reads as TGTGCCAGCAGCGCAGACCGCCGGGGGATAGGGCGAGAGACCCAGTACTTC. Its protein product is CASSADRRGIGRETQYF.